Below are 31 T cell receptor beta chains sequenced from a single sample in a study of shared T cell receptors in the human thymus. TCRdb's copy holds only in-frame clones and misses some; the assay was immunoSEQ multiplex PCR. The table includes hundreds of thousands of clones, approximately 87% detected once. These data also formed part of another study, on human thymus T cells.

The sample was thymocytes. The receptor set was obtained from a boy under three years old with a congenital heart defect.

About this clone: This specimen includes other DNA sequences encoding the same CDR3. The chain combines TRBV5-1 with TRBJ1-6; 7 nucleotides align to TRBD1. The germline CDR1 and CDR2 sequences are SGHRS and YFSETQ. The junction had 5 bases not matched to a gene; V was cut back by 0 bases and J by 5 bases. This CDR3 comprises 16 residues. The CDR3 region has the DNA TGCGCCAGCAGCTTGGCCGGAACAGGGGATAATTCACCCCTCCACTTT. Its protein is CASSLAGTGDNSPLHF.

The count of this clone is one. The chain has TRBV5-1 and TRBJ2-7, with D maybe TRBD1 (6 bases). Germline V CDR1 and CDR2: SGHRS, YFSETQ. V lost 4 bases, J lost 4 bases, and 9 bases lay in between. This CDR3 has 12 amino acids. CDR3: CASSKDRYEQYF. The CDR3, as DNA: TGCGCCAGCAGCAAGGACAGATACGAGCAGTACTTC.

V is TRBV4-1 and J is TRBJ2-1, with D unresolved. V was shortened by 0 bases and J by 9 bases, with 3 bases between the two germline ends. This CDR3 region has 11 residues. The germline CDR1 and CDR2 sequences are MGHRA and YSYEKL. The CDR3: CASSQDSEQFF. CDR3 sequence (DNA): TGCGCCAGCAGCCAAGATAGTGAGCAGTTCTTC.

The chain combines TRBV10-3 with TRBJ1-3; D gene unclear. CDR1 and CDR2 (germline): ENHRY, SYGVKD. Trimming pared 0 bases from V and 0 bases from J, leaving 12 bases between. The CDR3 covers 17 residues. The CDR3 sequence: CAISESCRGCSGNTIYF. DNA for the CDR3: TGTGCCATCAGTGAGTCCTGTCGGGGATGCTCTGGAAACACCATATATTTT.

The rearrangement joins TRBV5-5 to TRBJ2-7, with D perhaps TRBD1 (5 bases). V was cut by 1 base and J by 2 bases, with 13 bases left in between. The length of the CDR3 is 15 residues. Germline lookup yields CDR1 SGHKS and CDR2 YYEKEE (reference sequence). The CDR3 region is CASSLPTAPTYEQYF. The DNA of the CDR3 is TGTGCCAGCAGCTTGCCGACAGCCCCAACCTACGAGCAGTACTTC.

The chain couples TRBV5-1 to TRBJ2-5; 11 bases map to TRBD2. Germline CDR1 reads SGHRS; CDR2 reads YFSETQ. This CDR3 is 18 amino acids long. The trim removed 3 bases at V and 4 bases at J, leaving 14 bases unmatched. This CDR3 is CASSYPWGTSGKLETQYF. Here the CDR3 DNA reads TGCGCCAGCAGCTACCCATGGGGGACTAGCGGAAAACTAGAGACCCAGTACTTC.

The count of this clone is one. The CDR3 DNA reads as TGTGCCAGCAGTACCTTCAAACTTCTCCCCAATCAGCCCCAGCATTTT. This translates into CASSTFKLLPNQPQHF. The chain couples TRBV25-1 to TRBJ1-5; D gene uncertain. The length of the CDR3 is 16 residues. CDR1 and CDR2 (germline): MGHDK, SYGVNS. The ends were cut back, 5 bases at V and 3 bases at J, with 17 bases in the middle.

The chain employs TRBV27 and TRBJ2-2, with 14 bases lining up with TRBD2. This CDR3 contains 17 residues. The V and J ends lost 3 bases and 4 bases, in that order; junction bases with no gene match: 4. The V gene's germline CDR1 is MNHEY and CDR2 SMNVEV (reference sequence). The CDR3 DNA follows: TGTGCCAGCAGTTTCAGACTAGCGGGAGGGCCCACCGGGGAGCTGTTTTTT. Protein: CASSFRLAGGPTGELFF.

The rearrangement joins TRBV4-3 to TRBJ1-1, with D possibly matching TRBD1 (6 bases). This CDR3 is 15 amino acids long. Trimming removed 1 base at V and 5 bases at J, with 14 bases between. The germline CDR1 and CDR2 sequences are LGHNA and YSLEER. The CDR3 loop is CASSQVIGGRTEAFF. CDR3 DNA sequence: TGCGCCAGCAGCCAAGTGATAGGGGGACGGACTGAAGCTTTCTTT.

The chain has TRBV28 and TRBJ1-2; D remains ambiguous. The CDR3 length is 14 residues. Germline loops: CDR1 MDHEN, CDR2 SYDVKM. V was pared by 0 bases and J by 1 base, with 6 bases between. This CDR3 reads CASSLWTLNYGYTF. CDR3 nucleotides: TGTGCCAGCAGTTTATGGACACTTAACTATGGCTACACCTTC.

This sequence joins TRBV5-6 and TRBJ2-1; 7 bases agree with TRBD2. Losses at the gene ends were 3 bases for V and 7 bases for J; bases not matched to a gene: 13. The CDR3 is 16 residues long. The germline CDR1 and CDR2 sequences are SGHDT and YYEEEE. Written as DNA, the CDR3 is TGTGCCAGCAGCTCTAGCCCAAGCGGGACTGAGAATGAGCAGTTCTTC. This encodes CASSSSPSGTENEQFF.

This chain links TRBV5-5 with TRBJ1-2; 8 positions agree with TRBD1. CDR1 SGHKS and CDR2 YYEKEE come from the germline V gene (reference sequence). J was trimmed by 6 bases and V by 4 bases; bases with no gene match: 11. The CDR3 has 15 residues. For the CDR3, the DNA is TGTGCCAGCAGCCCGGGACAGGCCAAACGAAATGGCTACACCTTC. Protein: CASSPGQAKRNGYTF.

The chain combines TRBV5-1 with TRBJ2-7, with a possible D match to TRBD1 (5 bases). V was shortened by 1 base and J by 5 bases, with 10 bases between the two germline ends. Germline V lookup: CDR1 SGHRS, CDR2 YFSETQ. The CDR3 covers 13 residues. The DNA for the CDR3 is TGCGCCAGCAGCTTGTCCAGGGTTGACGAGCAGTACTTC. This encodes CASSLSRVDEQYF.

The chain has TRBV7-9 and TRBJ2-3, with 7 bases lining up with TRBD2. The CDR3 consists of 17 residues. From germline, CDR1 is SEHNR and CDR2 FQNEAQ (reference sequence). Unmatched junction bases numbered 7, after V lost 1 base and J lost 0 bases. As DNA, the CDR3 is TGTGCCAGCAGCTTAGGGGGGATTAGCGGGAGCACAGATACGCAGTATTTT. Encoded protein: CASSLGGISGSTDTQYF.

The count of this clone is one. The rearrangement uses TRBV7-9 and TRBJ2-3; possibly TRBD1 for D (6 bases). From germline, CDR1 is SEHNR and CDR2 FQNEAQ (reference sequence). This CDR3 region has 14 residues. With 5 bases removed from V and 1 base from J, the gap between germline ends came to 10 bases. The CDR3 reads CASSPRQGTDTQYF. The CDR3 DNA sequence: TGTGCCAGCAGCCCTCGACAGGGCACAGATACGCAGTATTTT.

The table lists this clone with a count of one. V gene TRBV5-6 combines with J gene TRBJ2-1; D remains ambiguous. CDR1 SGHDT and CDR2 YYEEEE come from the germline V gene. The CDR3 is made up of 16 amino acids. Trimming took off 0 bases at V and 5 bases at J, with 15 bases between the two ends. CDR3 sequence (DNA): TGTGCCAGCAGCTTGGCGCTGAGGTCCACCGACAATGAGCAGTTCTTC. Translating it yields CASSLALRSTDNEQFF.

The chain is built from TRBV28 and TRBJ2-7, with 9 nucleotides matching TRBD2. Germline V gene data show CDR1 as MDHEN and CDR2 as SYDVKM. Germline trimming cut 1 base from V and 3 bases from J; bases unmatched to any gene: 7. This CDR3 spans 16 amino acids. The CDR3 loop reads CASSLYFSGRRYEQYF. Here the CDR3 DNA reads TGTGCCAGCAGTTTATACTTTAGCGGGAGACGCTACGAGCAGTACTTC.

This chain connects TRBV6-5 to TRBJ2-5, with no clear D. The CDR3 sequence is 13 residues long. Trimming stripped 2 bases from V and 1 base from J, with 5 bases between. Looked up from germline, CDR1 is MNHEY and CDR2 is SVGAGI. CDR3 sequence reads: CASSYPSQETQYF. The CDR3 DNA sequence: TGTGCCAGCAGTTACCCGAGCCAAGAGACCCAGTACTTC.

The gene calls are TRBV5-6 and TRBJ1-1; D is possibly TRBD1 (5 bases). Germline CDR1 and CDR2: SGHDT and YYEEEE. The CDR3 has 16 residues. V was clipped by 4 bases and J by 3 bases, with 19 bases between them. The CDR3 is CASSHRTPEIHTEAFF. The CDR3 DNA follows: TGTGCCAGCAGCCACCGGACACCAGAAATCCACACTGAAGCTTTCTTT.

The CDR3: CASSIPSGNFITDEQFF. In DNA, the CDR3 is TGTGCCAGTAGTATTCCTAGCGGGAATTTCATCACCGATGAGCAGTTCTTC. J is TRBJ2-1 and V is TRBV19, with 9 bases aligning to TRBD2. Per the germline V gene, CDR1 is LNHDA and CDR2 is SQIVND (reference sequence). The CDR3 totals 17 residues. The V segment lost 3 bases and the J segment 8 bases; nucleotides outside the gene matches: 14.

The rearrangement links TRBV5-1 to TRBJ2-3; 10 bases fit TRBD2. V dropped 2 bases and J dropped 4; count of bases not matched to a gene: 7. From germline, CDR1 is SGHRS and CDR2 YFSETQ. CDR3 size: 16 residues. CDR3: CASSFGAGGPPDTQYF. The CDR3, as DNA: TGCGCCAGCAGCTTTGGAGCGGGAGGGCCCCCAGATACGCAGTATTTT.

The chain combines TRBV29-1 with TRBJ2-1, with D perhaps matching TRBD1 (5 bases). V was shortened by 4 bases and J by 7 bases, with 14 bases between the two germline ends. Looked up from germline, CDR1 is SQVTM and CDR2 is ANQGSEA. The CDR3 is made up of 13 amino acids. The CDR3 protein is CSVGQGGWNEQFF. The CDR3 coding sequence is TGCAGCGTTGGCCAGGGTGGATGGAATGAGCAGTTCTTC.

The rearrangement links TRBV19 to TRBJ2-7; TRBD1 might be the D (6 bases). Looked up from germline, CDR1 is LNHDA and CDR2 is SQIVND (reference sequence). The CDR3 covers 14 residues. V dropped 5 bases and J dropped 0 bases, with 11 bases sitting between them. CDR3 region: CASSFRDNSYEQYF. The CDR3 coding sequence is TGTGCCAGTAGTTTCCGGGACAACTCCTACGAGCAGTACTTC.

The chain joins TRBV4-3 to TRBJ2-7, with TRBD1 matching over 8 bases. CDR1 is LGHNA, CDR2 YSLEER, per germline. V trimming: 0 bases; J trimming: 4 bases; junction bases outside the gene matches: 5. This CDR3 has 15 residues. CDR3 sequence: CASSQDWTGFYEQYF. The CDR3 DNA follows: TGCGCCAGCAGCCAAGACTGGACAGGGTTTTACGAGCAGTACTTC.

In this sample, this clone turned up a few times. J is TRBJ2-3 and V is TRBV6-4; no reliable D call. CDR3 length equals 13 residues. Trimming left V 6 bases short and J 2 bases short, with 9 bases between. Germline loops: CDR1 MRHNA, CDR2 SNTAGT. This chain's CDR3 is CASSATPTDTQYF. The CDR3 region has the DNA TGTGCCAGCAGCGCGACTCCCACAGATACGCAGTATTTT.

This chain joins TRBV4-3 and TRBJ2-5, with TRBD2 matching over 13 bases. CDR1 is LGHNA, CDR2 YSLEER, per germline. This CDR3 has 16 residues. V shed 2 bases and J 0 bases; nucleotides not matched to a gene: 0. CDR3 amino acids: CASSQTSGRDQETQYF. As DNA, the CDR3 is TGCGCCAGCAGCCAAACTAGCGGGAGGGACCAAGAGACCCAGTACTTC.

The chain employs TRBV15 and TRBJ2-5, with 9 nucleotides matching TRBD2. Germline CDR1 is LNHNV and CDR2 is YYDKDF (reference sequence). The J segment lost 0 bases and the V segment lost 6 bases, leaving 2 bases of the junction unmatched. CDR3 size: 14 residues. CDR3 protein: CATRRGGYQETQYF. The CDR3 region has the DNA TGTGCCACCAGGCGGGGGGGCTACCAAGAGACCCAGTACTTC.

The CDR3 region has the DNA TGTGCCAGTAGTCCGGTCCTAGGCCCCGGGGAGCTGTTTTTT. It encodes CASSPVLGPGELFF. The chain carries TRBV19 and TRBJ2-2; D is unclear. V shed 5 bases and J shed 6 bases, with 13 bases lying between them. Germline-derived CDR1 and CDR2 are LNHDA and SQIVND (reference sequence). This CDR3 has 14 residues.

The chain carries TRBV5-4 and TRBJ2-5; the D gene is possibly TRBD2 (5 bases). The CDR3 has 13 residues. V was pared by 4 bases and J by 5 bases, with 12 bases between. Germline V lookup: CDR1 SGHNT, CDR2 YYREEE (reference sequence). The CDR3 sequence is CASSPPGWETQYF. CDR3 DNA: TGTGCCAGCAGCCCGCCGGGGTGGGAGACCCAGTACTTC.

CDR3 loop: CASSEGQGRGNEQFF. CDR3 sequence (DNA): TGTGCCAGCAGTGAGGGGCAGGGGAGGGGTAATGAGCAGTTCTTC. The gene calls are TRBV2 and TRBJ2-1; TRBD2 is a possible D gene (7 bases). V was pared by 3 bases and J by 7 bases, with 16 bases between. The CDR3 sequence is 15 residues long. Germline CDR1 is SNHLY and CDR2 is FYNNEI. Looking up the rest from reference TRBV2 and TRBJ2-1 gives the full variable domain: EPEVTQTPSHQVTQMGQEVILRCVPISNHLYFYWYRQILGQKVEFLVSFYNNEISEKSEIFDDQFSVERPDGSNFTLKIRSTKLEDSAMYFCASSEGQGRGNEQFFGPGTRLTVL.

The chain is built from TRBV7-8 and TRBJ1-5, with unresolved D. Per the germline V gene, CDR1 is SGHVS and CDR2 is FQNEAQ. V dropped 4 bases and J dropped 5 bases, with 9 bases sitting between them. This CDR3 spans 13 amino acids. The CDR3 protein is CASSYSAYQPQHF. Written as DNA, the CDR3 is TGTGCCAGCAGCTACAGTGCGTATCAGCCCCAGCATTTT.